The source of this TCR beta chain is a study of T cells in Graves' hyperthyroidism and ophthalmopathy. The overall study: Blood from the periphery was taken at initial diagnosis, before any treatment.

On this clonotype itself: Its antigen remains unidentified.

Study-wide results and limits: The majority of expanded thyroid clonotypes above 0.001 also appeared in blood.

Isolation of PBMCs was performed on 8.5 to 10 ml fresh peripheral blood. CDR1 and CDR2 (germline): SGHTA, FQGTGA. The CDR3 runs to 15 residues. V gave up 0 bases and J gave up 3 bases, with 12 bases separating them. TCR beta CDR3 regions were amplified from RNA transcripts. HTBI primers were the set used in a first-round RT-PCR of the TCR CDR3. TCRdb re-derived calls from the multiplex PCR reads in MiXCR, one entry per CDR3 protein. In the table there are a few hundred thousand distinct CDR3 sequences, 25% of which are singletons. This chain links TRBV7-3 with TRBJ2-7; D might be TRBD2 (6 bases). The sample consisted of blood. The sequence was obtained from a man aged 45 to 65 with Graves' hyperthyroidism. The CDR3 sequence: CASSLTGDGSYEQYF. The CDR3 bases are TGTGCCAGCAGCTTAACGGGAGACGGGAGCTACGAGCAGTACTTC.